This is a list of T cell receptor beta chains from one sample in a study of blood T cell repertoires in COVID-19. TCRdb's copy holds only in-frame clones and misses some; the assay was immunoSEQ multiplex PCR. The sample gives more than 70,000 clones, about 86% of which show up once; 0.95% to 1.5% is in the top ten. The sequencing sample was made of peripheral blood. Receptors originate from a man aged 80 or over with active or convalescent COVID-19. Each CDR3 is given with its conserved first and last residue. Fields, in order: J gene, clone size, V gene, D gene, CDR3 protein, CDR3 DNA. D genes are given only for firm matches. A clone size is listed for some rows: how often the clone was seen (once, few, many), or a class if it is expanded.

>TRBJ2-1|NA|TRBV5-1|TRBD2
CASSLTSGSSYNEQFF
TGCGCCAGCAGCTTAACTAGCGGTAGCTCCTACAATGAGCAGTTCTTC
>TRBJ1-1|once|TRBV6-5|NA
CASSCQGPRAFF
TGTGCCAGCAGTTGTCAGGGGCCCAGGGCTTTCTTT
>TRBJ2-1|NA|TRBV12-3/TRBV12-4|NA
CASSLSGEEQFF
TGTGCCAGCAGTTTATCGGGAGAAGAGCAGTTCTTC
>TRBJ2-1|NA|TRBV9|TRBD2
CASSVVGAGDHNEQFF
TGTGCCAGCAGCGTAGTCGGCGCGGGAGACCACAATGAGCAGTTCTTC
>TRBJ2-1|NA|TRBV7-9|TRBD1
CASSWGQAYNEQFF
TGTGCCAGCAGCTGGGGACAGGCCTACAATGAGCAGTTCTTC
>TRBJ1-1|NA|TRBV2|NA
CASSEARRGGTEAFF
TGTGCCAGCAGTGAAGCTCGGAGGGGGGGCACTGAAGCTTTCTTT
>TRBJ1-5|few|TRBV27|NA
CASSQGGNQPQHF
TGTGCCAGCAGCCAAGGGGGCAATCAGCCCCAGCATTTT
>TRBJ1-5|few|TRBV19|NA
CASSIVTGNQPQHF
TGTGCCAGTAGTATAGTTACAGGGAATCAGCCCCAGCATTTT
>TRBJ1-5|NA|TRBV10-3|NA
CAISGGKNQPQHF
TGTGCCATCAGTGGAGGGAAAAATCAGCCCCAGCATTTT
>TRBJ2-2|NA|TRBV14|TRBD2
CASSQRAGGTPGELFF
TGTGCCAGCAGCCAGCGGGCGGGAGGCACCCCCGGGGAGCTGTTTTTT
>TRBJ1-3|NA|TRBV24-1|NA
CATSDAGDGNTIYF
TGTGCCACCAGTGATGCAGGGGACGGAAACACCATATATTTT
>TRBJ2-3|NA|TRBV15|TRBD1
CATSNRDRGVDTQYF
TGTGCCACCAGCAACCGGGACAGGGGGGTAGATACGCAGTATTTT
>TRBJ1-3|NA|TRBV7-6|TRBD1
CASSQGQGVLFGNTIYF
TGTGCCAGCAGCCAAGGACAGGGGGTGTTGTTTGGAAACACCATATATTTT
>TRBJ2-1|NA|TRBV3-1/TRBV3-2|TRBD2
CASSQGLAGVTEQFF
TGTGCCAGCAGCCAGGGACTAGCGGGAGTGACTGAGCAGTTCTTC
>TRBJ1-3|once|TRBV18|NA
CASSRTGPGNTIYF
TGTGCCAGCTCACGAACAGGGCCTGGAAACACCATATATTTT
>TRBJ2-1|NA|TRBV5-1|NA
CASSLAPSSSYNEQFF
TGCGCCAGCAGCTTGGCTCCGTCTAGCTCCTACAATGAGCAGTTCTTC
>TRBJ1-2|few|TRBV6-4|NA
CASSRVYGYTF
TGTGCCAGCAGCAGGGTTTATGGCTACACCTTC
>TRBJ2-3|NA|TRBV20-1|NA
CSASIGIQRTNSLTDTQYF
TGCAGTGCTAGTATTGGAATACAACGGACTAACTCCCTCACAGATACGCAGTATTTT